This entry lists 27 T cell receptor beta chains sequenced from one sample in a study of blood T cells in healthy people across ages. The authors ran a second PCR of 7 to 11 cycles using a sample-barcoded 5' primer and a J-beta primer mix. TCRdb passed the 5' RACE reads through MiXCR, listing each CDR3 protein once. The table includes roughly 720,000 distinct CDR3 sequences, around half detected once. Material for sequencing was blood. The receptors stem from an elderly man in good health.

This clonotype appeared a few times. The chain is built from TRBV13 and TRBJ2-5, with 10 bases lining up with TRBD2. Germline CDR1 PRHDT, CDR2 FYEKMQ (reference sequence). The CDR3 totals 12 residues. The junction had 7 bases not matched to a gene; V was cut back by 5 bases and J by 13 bases. CDR3 in amino acids: CASSPTSGKAYF. The DNA for the CDR3 is TGTGCCAGCAGCCCCACTAGCGGGAAGGCGTACTTC. Complete variable domain (other parts from reference TRBV13 and TRBJ2-5): AAGVIQSPRHLIKEKRETATLKCYPIPRHDTVYWYQQGPGQDPQFLISFYEKMQSDKGSIPDRFSAQQFSDYHSELNMSSLELGDSALYFCASSPTSGKAYFGPGTRLLVL.

The V call is TRBV4-2, the J call TRBJ2-7; no reliable D call. Trimming shortened V by 4 bases and J by 4 bases, and 17 bases separated the two germline ends. There are 15 residues in the CDR3. The germline CDR1 and CDR2 sequences are LGHNA and YNFKEQ. The CDR3: CASSPTALQAYEQYF. In nucleotides, the CDR3 is TGTGCCAGCAGCCCCACAGCCTTACAAGCATACGAGCAGTACTTC.

As DNA, the CDR3 is TGCAGTGCGAGGACGCTATTCGATAGCTACGAGCAGTACTTC. Its translation is CSARTLFDSYEQYF. The rearrangement uses TRBV20-1 and TRBJ2-7; D is unresolved. Looked up from germline, CDR1 is DFQATT and CDR2 is SNEGSKA (reference sequence). The CDR3 has 14 amino acids. V was shortened by 6 bases and J by 3 bases, with 18 bases between the two germline ends.

This clonotype was picked up one time. The chain joins TRBV5-6 to TRBJ2-1, with TRBD2 matching 7 bases. The J call may be in error: the DNA end matches TRBJ2-7 better. CDR1 and CDR2 from the germline V gene are SGHDT and YYEEEE. The length of the CDR3 is 15 residues. This CDR3 reads CASSSPSGAYNEQYF. CDR3 sequence (DNA): TGTGCCAGCAGCTCCCCTAGCGGAGCCTACAATGAGCAGTACTTC.

The chain is built from TRBV5-1 and TRBJ2-7, with 8 bases identical to TRBD1. CDR1 and CDR2 (germline): SGHRS, YFSETQ. CDR3 length equals 15 residues. The trim removed 4 bases at V and 0 bases at J, leaving 6 bases unmatched. CDR3 amino acids: CASSGNRGSSYEQYF. DNA for the CDR3: TGCGCCAGCAGCGGTAACAGGGGGAGCTCCTACGAGCAGTACTTC.

This chain's CDR3 is CAAGETSYAYF. CDR3 in DNA: TGTGCCGCCGGCGAAACCAGCTACGCGTATTTT. The gene calls are TRBV28 and TRBJ2-3; D call uncertain. Between the trimmed V and J ends, which lost 11 bases and 14 bases, there was a span of 20 bases. The CDR3 sequence is 11 residues long. CDR1 is MDHEN and CDR2 is SYDVKM in the germline V gene.

This clonotype showed up just once. The rearrangement joins TRBV7-2 to TRBJ2-5; the match to TRBD2 covers 9 bases. V shed 5 bases and J 2 bases; nucleotides not matched to a gene: 12. This CDR3 region has 17 residues. Germline assignment: CDR1 SGHTA and CDR2 FQGNSA. CDR3 residues: CASSQGFSGSIQETQYF. The CDR3 DNA follows: TGTGCCAGCAGCCAGGGATTTAGCGGGAGTATACAAGAGACCCAGTACTTC.

This clonotype was detected a few times. V is TRBV7-2 and J is TRBJ2-1, with 12 bases aligning to TRBD1. Germline V gives CDR1 SGHTA, CDR2 FQGNSA. The CDR3 is made up of 13 amino acids. Trimming at V came to 7 bases and at J to 12 bases, leaving 7 bases not matched to a gene. This CDR3 reads CASTPGQGAAQFF. The CDR3, as DNA: TGTGCCAGCACCCCGGGACAGGGGGCGGCGCAGTTCTTC.

The J gene is TRBJ1-5, the V gene TRBV2, with D perhaps TRBD1 (5 bases). V was trimmed by 4 bases and J by 5 bases, leaving 24 bases between them. Germline V gene lookup returns CDR1 SNHLY and CDR2 FYNNEI. CDR3 length equals 18 residues. Here the CDR3 reads CASSGDGDVDLSYQPQHF. Written as DNA, the CDR3 is TGTGCCAGCAGTGGGGACGGGGACGTCGACCTCTCCTATCAGCCCCAGCATTTT.

This clonotype was seen more than once but under ten times. This rearrangement joins TRBV28 to TRBJ2-5, with D perhaps TRBD2 (6 bases). This CDR3 region has 15 residues. CDR1 and CDR2 (germline): MDHEN, SYDVKM. V dropped 5 bases and J dropped 4 bases, with 17 bases sitting between them. The CDR3 region has the DNA TGTGCCAGCAGTGGCTTAGGAGGGCCTCCAGAGACCCAGTACTTC. This translates into CASSGLGGPPETQYF.

The genes are TRBV7-9 and TRBJ2-7, with D hard to call. Per the germline V gene, CDR1 is SEHNR and CDR2 is FQNEAQ (reference sequence). Trimming shortened V by 5 bases and J by 3 bases, and 11 bases separated the two germline ends. The CDR3 length is 13 residues. The CDR3 sequence is CASSPTRNYEQYF. In DNA form, the CDR3 reads TGTGCCAGCAGCCCCACTCGGAACTACGAGCAGTACTTC.

This chain joins TRBV3-1 and TRBJ1-5, with D unresolved. Germline CDR1 is LGHDT and CDR2 is YNNKEL (reference sequence). The CDR3 extends over 14 amino acids. Between the trimmed V and J ends, which lost 1 base and 6 bases, there was a span of 10 bases. The CDR3 region is CASSQVWGGQPQHF. CDR3 bases: TGTGCCAGCAGCCAAGTATGGGGTGGTCAGCCCCAGCATTTT.

Only a few counts were recorded for this clonotype. CDR3 sequence: CAIRDRDRAKETQYF. The CDR3 DNA sequence: TGTGCCATCAGGGACAGGGACAGGGCAAAAGAGACCCAGTACTTC. The chain recombines TRBV10-3 with TRBJ2-5; 9 bases align to TRBD1. J gave up 3 bases and V 6 bases, and 8 bases lay outside the gene matches. Germline lookup yields CDR1 ENHRY and CDR2 SYGVKD. The CDR3 is 15 residues long.

J is TRBJ2-5 and V is TRBV28, with D possibly TRBD2 on 6 matching bases. This CDR3 spans 15 amino acids. Per the germline V gene, CDR1 is MDHEN and CDR2 is SYDVKM. Deletions cut 8 bases from V and 4 bases from J, with 20 bases between. This CDR3 reads CASGKSGTGGETQYF. The CDR3 DNA is TGTGCCAGCGGTAAATCCGGGACTGGTGGAGAGACCCAGTACTTC.

This chain connects TRBV9 to TRBJ2-1; 11 bases are shared with TRBD2. The DNA end is more similar to TRBJ2-7, so the J call may be wrong. Germline loops: CDR1 SGDLS, CDR2 YYNGEE. The CDR3 is 14 residues long. In DNA form, the CDR3 reads TGTGCCAGCAGCGTAGATAGCGGGAGGGCTGAGCAGTACTTC. Its protein is CASSVDSGRAEQYF.

In regard to this clonotype: At one end the junction does not follow the germline gene, possibly because of a read error. This chain links TRBV7-9 with TRBJ1-2, with unresolved D. The CDR3 extends over 12 amino acids. The germline V gene has CDR1 SEHNR and CDR2 FQNEAQ (reference sequence). CDR3 sequence reads: CASSWPAYGHTF. CDR3 sequence (DNA): TGTGCCAGCAGCTGGCCCGCCTATGGCCACACCTTC.

This clonotype was counted a single time. This chain uses TRBV24-1 with TRBJ1-2, with 8 bases fitting TRBD1. Germline V CDR1 and CDR2: KGHDR, SFDVKD. J lost 7 bases, V lost 5 bases, and 5 bases had no gene match. This CDR3 region has 13 residues. CDR3 sequence reads: CATSAWTGIGYTF. CDR3 nucleotide sequence: TGTGCCACCAGTGCCTGGACAGGGATTGGCTACACCTTC.

The chain carries TRBV13 and TRBJ1-6, with 10 bases fitting TRBD1. This CDR3 contains 15 residues. Unmatched junction bases numbered 5, after V lost 2 bases and J lost 10 bases. Germline V lookup: CDR1 PRHDT, CDR2 FYEKMQ (reference sequence). The CDR3 region is CASSLRDRGLSPLHF. CDR3 DNA sequence: TGTGCCAGCAGCTTAAGGGACAGGGGATTATCACCCCTCCACTTT.

This clonotype was recorded a few times. DNA for the CDR3: TGCGCGCGTTTCGCGGGACTAGCGGGAGGTGAGCAGTTCTTC. It translates to CARFAGLAGGEQFF. J is TRBJ2-1 and V is TRBV20-1; 15 positions match TRBD2. The CDR3 covers 14 residues. Germline V gene lookup returns CDR1 DFQATT and CDR2 SNEGSKA (reference sequence).

The chain links TRBV29-1 to TRBJ2-5; no firm D call. The CDR3 has 13 residues. Trimming removed 1 base from V and 5 bases from J, with 11 bases in between. Germline-derived CDR1 and CDR2 are SQVTM and ANQGSEA. CDR3 amino acids: CSVEGHLGETQYF. CDR3 DNA sequence: TGCAGCGTTGAAGGACACCTCGGGGAGACCCAGTACTTC.

V is TRBV6-6 and J is TRBJ2-1, with D unresolved. Per germline, CDR1 MNHNY and CDR2 SVGAGI (reference sequence). CDR3 length: 11 amino acids. The V gene lost 7 bases and the J gene lost 9 bases, with 10 bases spanning the gap. The CDR3, as DNA: TGTGCCAGCAACACCCGCGGTGAGCAGTTCTTC. As protein: CASNTRGEQFF.

The chain couples TRBV7-8 to TRBJ2-2; D is unresolved. The CDR3 contains 16 residues. Trimming cost V 5 bases and J 2 bases, with 15 bases left between them. Germline CDR1 and CDR2: SGHVS and FQNEAQ. For the CDR3, the DNA is TGTGCCAGCAGCCTCCGTTCCGGCGTTAACACCGGGGAGCTGTTTTTT. It translates to CASSLRSGVNTGELFF.

This clonotype came up once. The chain employs TRBV3-1 and TRBJ1-4; D might be TRBD1 (6 bases). The V gene lost 5 bases and the J gene lost 6 bases, with 16 bases spanning the gap. The CDR3 extends over 15 amino acids. Germline values: CDR1 LGHDT, CDR2 YNNKEL (reference sequence). CDR3 sequence reads: CASSSIRGIYEKLFF. CDR3 bases: TGTGCCAGCAGCTCAATCAGGGGCATCTATGAAAAACTGTTTTTT.

The chain carries TRBV7-2 and TRBJ2-7; no definite D call. There are 13 residues in the CDR3. CDR1 and CDR2 from the germline V gene are SGHTA and FQGNSA. V was shortened by 4 bases and J by 5 bases, with 12 bases between the two germline ends. The chain's CDR3 is CASSSQILDEQYF. The CDR3 region has the DNA TGTGCCAGCAGCTCCCAGATTTTGGACGAGCAGTACTTC.

The genes are TRBV9 and TRBJ2-1; no definite D call. With 0 bases removed from V and 0 bases from J, the gap between germline ends came to 7 bases. CDR3 length: 15 amino acids. The germline V gene has CDR1 SGDLS and CDR2 YYNGEE. The CDR3 sequence: CASSVDAGSYNEQFF. The CDR3 coding sequence is TGTGCCAGCAGCGTAGATGCAGGCTCCTACAATGAGCAGTTCTTC.

The J gene is TRBJ1-2, the V gene TRBV3-1, with 7 bases fitting TRBD1. This CDR3 has 16 amino acids. Germline values: CDR1 LGHDT, CDR2 YNNKEL (reference sequence). V shed 2 bases, J shed 3 bases, and the junction held 9 bases outside the gene matches. The DNA of the CDR3 is TGTGCCAGCAGCCAAACTCCCGCCAGGGGGGACTATGGCTACACCTTC. As protein: CASSQTPARGDYGYTF.

As for this clonotype: The junction shows a germline mismatch at one end, possibly a read error. The chain joins TRBV5-1 to TRBJ2-7; 10 nucleotides line up with TRBD1. The CDR3 spans 16 residues. Germline assignment: CDR1 SGHRS and CDR2 YFSETQ. The CDR3 reads CVSSSEGQGISHEQYF. CDR3 nucleotide sequence: TGCGTCAGCAGCTCAGAGGGACAGGGGATCTCCCACGAGCAGTACTTC.